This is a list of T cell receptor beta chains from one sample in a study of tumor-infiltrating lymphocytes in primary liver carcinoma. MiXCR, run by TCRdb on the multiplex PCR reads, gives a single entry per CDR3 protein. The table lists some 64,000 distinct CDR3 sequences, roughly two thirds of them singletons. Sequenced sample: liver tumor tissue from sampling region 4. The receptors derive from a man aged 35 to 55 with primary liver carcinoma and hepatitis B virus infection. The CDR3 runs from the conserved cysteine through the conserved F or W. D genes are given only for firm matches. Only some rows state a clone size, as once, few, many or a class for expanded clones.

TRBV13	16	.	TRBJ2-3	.	TGTGCCAGCAGCTTAGTCGGGACTCTCGTCACAGATACACAGTATTTT	CASSLVGTLVTDTQYF
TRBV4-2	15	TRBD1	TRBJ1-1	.	TGCGCCAGCAGCCAAAAACAGGGGATCAACACTGAAGCTTTCTTT	CASSQKQGINTEAFF
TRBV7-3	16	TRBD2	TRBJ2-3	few	TGTGCCAGCAGCATCAGGACTAGCGGGACAACAGATACGCAGTATTTT	CASSIRTSGTTDTQYF
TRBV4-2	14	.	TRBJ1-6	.	TGTGCCAGCAGCACACAGGGTAATAATTCACCTCCCCACTTT	CASSTQGNNSPPHF
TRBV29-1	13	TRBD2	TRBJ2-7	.	TGCAGCGTTGGAATTCAGGGAGGGTACGAGCAGTACTTC	CSVGIQGGYEQYF
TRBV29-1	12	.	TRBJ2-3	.	TGCAGCGTCTGGACAGAGCACAGATACGCAGTATTT	CSVWTEHRYAVF
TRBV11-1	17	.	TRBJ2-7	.	TGTGCCAGCAGATTAGGGCCGGTGGGTGAAAGCTCCTACGAGCAGTACTTC	CASRLGPVGESSYEQYF
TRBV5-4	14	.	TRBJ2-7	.	TGTGCCTGCAGCCCCGACTTCTCATCCAGCGAGCAGTACTTC	CACSPDFSSSEQYF
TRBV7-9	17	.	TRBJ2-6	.	TGTGCCAGCAACCCCGACAGGTTAAGCTCTGGGGCCAACGCCCTGACTTTC	CASNPDRLSSGANALTF
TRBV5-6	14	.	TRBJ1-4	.	TGTGCCTGCAGCCAGACAGGCTCAGGGGAAAGACTGTTTTTT	CACSQTGSGERLFF
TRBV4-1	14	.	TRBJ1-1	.	TGCGCCAGCAGCCAAAGGGACACGAACACAGAATCTTTCTTT	CASSQRDTNTESFF
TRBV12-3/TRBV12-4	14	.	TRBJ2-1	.	TGTGCCAGCAGGTTCCAGACCTCCTACAATGAGCAGTCCTTC	CASRFQTSYNEQSF
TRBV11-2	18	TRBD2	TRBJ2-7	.	TGTGCCAGCAGCTTATCCGTTGGACTAGCGAGAGGGGAGTACGAGCAGTACTTC	CASSLSVGLARGEYEQYF
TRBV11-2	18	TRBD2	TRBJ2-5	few	TGTGCCAGCAGTAACGCCGGGACTAGCGGGAGGTCCCAAGAGACCCAGTACTTC	CASSNAGTSGRSQETQYF
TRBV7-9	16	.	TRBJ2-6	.	TGTGCCAACAGCTTGGCCAGAGGGTCTGGGGCCAACGTCCTGACTTTC	CANSLARGSGANVLTF